Presented here are 9 T cell receptor beta chains from one specimen sequenced in a study of vaccination effects on CD4 cells after COVID-19. ViraFEST expansion of antigen-specific CD4+ T cells with viral peptide pools preceded sequencing. After less than 11 days in culture, the CD4+ T cells were isolated. People in the vaccine group had not been infected with SARS-CoV-2 before, and their nucleocapsid antibodies were negative. The data were produced by immunoSEQ multiplex PCR, yet TCRdb's version contains in-frame clones alone and is incomplete. The table lists tens of thousands of clones, approximately 73% of them singletons, with more than 25% in the top ten. These receptors have no known antigen. The starting material was CD4+ T cells from PBMCs cultured with HCoV-OC43 spike peptides, obtained before COVID-19 vaccination. The subset is: HCoV-OC43 spike overlapping peptide pool stimulation. Every receptor here comes from a human donor who received a COVID-19 vaccine.

V and J are TRBV4-2 and TRBJ1-4; possible D gene TRBD1, 6 bases. Germline V CDR1 and CDR2: LGHNA, YNFKEQ. V was shortened by 4 bases and J by 5 bases, with 14 bases between the two germline ends. The CDR3 is made up of 15 amino acids. The CDR3 DNA is TGTGCCAGCAGCCCGGGGGGCAGGTCCAATGAAAAACTGTTTTTT. Residues: CASSPGGRSNEKLFF.

J is TRBJ2-2 and V is TRBV5-1; 11 bases map to TRBD2. The V and J ends lost 0 bases and 3 bases, in that order; junction bases with no gene match: 4. Per the germline V gene, CDR1 is SGHRS and CDR2 is YFSETQ. The CDR3 covers 17 residues. The CDR3 protein is CASSLDGTSGYTGELFF. CDR3 nucleotide sequence: TGCGCCAGCAGCTTGGACGGGACTAGCGGTTACACCGGGGAGCTGTTTTTT.

This clone was seen only a few times. The gene calls are TRBV28 and TRBJ1-6, with 8 nucleotides matching TRBD1. The V and J ends lost 6 bases and 7 bases, in that order; junction bases with no gene match: 5. From germline, CDR1 is MDHEN and CDR2 SYDVKM. The CDR3 covers 14 residues. Here the CDR3 DNA reads TGTGCCAGCAGCGTAAGGGACAGGAATTCACCCCTCCACTTT. This encodes CASSVRDRNSPLHF.

This clone was detected many times. The chain joins TRBV6-1 to TRBJ1-2; D is unclear. This CDR3 has 16 amino acids. The V gene lost 0 bases and the J gene lost 0 bases, with 11 bases spanning the gap. Germline CDR1 MNHNS, CDR2 SASEGT. The CDR3 protein is CASSEAFAEANYGYTF. The CDR3 DNA sequence: TGTGCCAGCAGTGAAGCGTTCGCGGAAGCTAACTATGGCTACACCTTC.

V is TRBV5-6 and J is TRBJ2-1; D might be TRBD1 or TRBD2, each matching 6 bases. Trimming cost V 0 bases and J 9 bases, with 16 bases left between them. The CDR3 extends over 15 amino acids. Germline V gives CDR1 SGHDT, CDR2 YYEEEE. The CDR3 region is CASSLAGGLAAEQFF. The CDR3 DNA is TGTGCCAGCAGCTTGGCCGGGGGCCTGGCGGCTGAGCAGTTCTTC.

The genes are TRBV30 and TRBJ1-2; D is possibly TRBD1 (5 bases). CDR3 size: 15 residues. Germline lookup yields CDR1 GTSNPN and CDR2 SVGIG (reference sequence). The V end was cut by 7 bases, the J end by 2 bases, with 20 bases between. The CDR3 DNA is TGTGCCTCCAACAAAGGCAGGGCCAAAAACTATGGCTACACCTTC. Encoded protein: CASNKGRAKNYGYTF.

This sequence joins TRBV30 and TRBJ2-4; D is unresolved. This CDR3 is built from 13 residues. Germline V gives CDR1 GTSNPN, CDR2 SVGIG (reference sequence). Trimming stripped 6 bases from V and 3 bases from J, with 12 bases between. Here the CDR3 DNA reads TGTGCCTGCTCTCTAGGTGACAAAAACATTCAGTACTTC. This translates into CACSLGDKNIQYF.

The chain couples TRBV27 to TRBJ2-1, with 13 bases matching TRBD2. Trimming took 3 bases from V and 10 from J; bases not matched to a gene: 6. CDR1 and CDR2 from the germline V gene are MNHEY and SMNVEV (reference sequence). The CDR3 is 15 amino acids. The CDR3 loop reads CASSFVGLAGAEQFF. CDR3 DNA sequence: TGTGCCAGCAGTTTTGTTGGACTAGCGGGGGCGGAGCAGTTCTTC.

This chain connects TRBV9 to TRBJ1-6; the match to TRBD1 covers 9 bases. CDR3 length equals 16 residues. Germline loops: CDR1 SGDLS, CDR2 YYNGEE. Trimming at V came to 0 bases and at J to 9 bases, leaving 7 bases not matched to a gene. The CDR3 loop is CASSVGSGQGFSPLHF. The CDR3 DNA reads as TGTGCCAGCAGCGTAGGCTCGGGACAGGGATTTTCACCCCTCCACTTT.